This TCR beta chain comes out of a study of cytomegalovirus exposure and HLA in healthy donors. General study findings and limits: Confirmation was obtained in vitro that a few CMV-associated chains are specific for CMV antigens. Later analysis identified several of the most significant clusters that appeared linked to common viral pathogens.

This clone was counted many times. As yet, its antigen is unknown. The PCR ran on 60 Vbeta and 13 Jbeta primers. Data came from immunoSEQ multiplex PCR; TCRdb stores just in-frame clones and leaves some out. This table holds around 210,000 clones, 65% to 80% found once. Germline-derived CDR1 and CDR2 are SEHNR and FQNEAQ (reference sequence). This CDR3 contains 13 residues. Trimming removed 3 bases from V and 1 base from J, with 6 bases in between. The source of this sequence is a man in his fifties in good health and CMV-seronegative. The chain combines TRBV7-9 with TRBJ1-1; D may be TRBD1 (5 bases). The sample consisted of PBMCs. DNA for the CDR3: TGTGCCAGCAGCTTCACAGGGAACACTGAAGCTTTCTTT. This codes for CASSFTGNTEAFF. The full variable domain, in which reference TRBV7-9 and TRBJ1-1 provide the parts outside the CDR3, is DTGVSQNPRHKITKRGQNVTFRCDPISEHNRLYWYRQTLGQGPEFLTYFQNEAQLEKSRLLSDRFSAERPKGSFSTLEIQRTEQGDSAMYLCASSFTGNTEAFFGQGTRLTVV.